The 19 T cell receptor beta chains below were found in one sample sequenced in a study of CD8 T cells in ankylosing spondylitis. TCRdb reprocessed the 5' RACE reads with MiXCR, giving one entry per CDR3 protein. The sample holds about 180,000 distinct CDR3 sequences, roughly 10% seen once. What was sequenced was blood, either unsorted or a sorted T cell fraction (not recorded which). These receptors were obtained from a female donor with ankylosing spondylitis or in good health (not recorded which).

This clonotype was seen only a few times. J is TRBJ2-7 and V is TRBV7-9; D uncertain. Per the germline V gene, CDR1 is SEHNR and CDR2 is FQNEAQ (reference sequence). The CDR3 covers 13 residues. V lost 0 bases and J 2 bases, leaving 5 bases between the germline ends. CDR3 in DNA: TGTGCCAGCAGCTTAGCCCAGACCTACGAGCAGTACTTC. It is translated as CASSLAQTYEQYF. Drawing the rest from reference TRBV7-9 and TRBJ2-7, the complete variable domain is DTGVSQNPRHKITKRGQNVTFRCDPISEHNRLYWYRQTLGQGPEFLTYFQNEAQLEKSRLLSDRFSAERPKGSFSTLEIQRTEQGDSAMYLCASSLAQTYEQYFGPGTRLTVT.

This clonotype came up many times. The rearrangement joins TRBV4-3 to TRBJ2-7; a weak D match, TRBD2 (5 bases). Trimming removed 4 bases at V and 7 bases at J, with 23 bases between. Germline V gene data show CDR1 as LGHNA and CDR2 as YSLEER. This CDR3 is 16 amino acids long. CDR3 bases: TGCGCCAGCAGCCCCAAGAGTCGTTATCCCACGGGAGAGCAGTACTTC. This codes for CASSPKSRYPTGEQYF.

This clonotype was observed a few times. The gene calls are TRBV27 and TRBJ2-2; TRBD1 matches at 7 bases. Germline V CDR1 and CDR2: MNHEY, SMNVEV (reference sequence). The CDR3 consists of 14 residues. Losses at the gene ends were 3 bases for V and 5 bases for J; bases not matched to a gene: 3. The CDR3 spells CASSLTGSTGELFF. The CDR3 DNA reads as TGTGCCAGCAGTTTGACAGGGAGTACCGGGGAGCTGTTTTTT.

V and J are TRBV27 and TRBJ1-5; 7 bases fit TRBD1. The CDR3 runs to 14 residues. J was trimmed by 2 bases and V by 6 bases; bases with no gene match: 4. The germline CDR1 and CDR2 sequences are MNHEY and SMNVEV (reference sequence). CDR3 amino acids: CASSPTGGNQPQHF. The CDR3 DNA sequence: TGTGCCAGCAGCCCAACAGGGGGCAATCAGCCCCAGCATTTT.

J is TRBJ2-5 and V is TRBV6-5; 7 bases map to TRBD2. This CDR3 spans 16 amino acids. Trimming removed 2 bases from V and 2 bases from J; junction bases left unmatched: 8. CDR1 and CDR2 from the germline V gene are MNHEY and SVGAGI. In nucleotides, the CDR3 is TGTGCCAGCAGTTACGAGCCGGGGGGAGGGCAAGAGACCCAGTACTTC. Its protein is CASSYEPGGGQETQYF.

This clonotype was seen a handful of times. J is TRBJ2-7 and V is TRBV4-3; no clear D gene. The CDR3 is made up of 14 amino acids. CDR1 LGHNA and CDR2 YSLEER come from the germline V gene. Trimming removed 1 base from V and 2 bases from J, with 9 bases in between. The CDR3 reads CASSQAGGPYEQYF. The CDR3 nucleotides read TGCGCCAGCAGCCAAGCGGGCGGTCCCTACGAGCAGTACTTC.

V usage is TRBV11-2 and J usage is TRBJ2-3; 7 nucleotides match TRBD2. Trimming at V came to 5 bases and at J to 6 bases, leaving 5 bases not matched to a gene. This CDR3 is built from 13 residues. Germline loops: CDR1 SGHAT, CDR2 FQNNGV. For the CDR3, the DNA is TGTGCCAGCAGCGGATTTAGCGGGGATACGCAGTATTTT. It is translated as CASSGFSGDTQYF.

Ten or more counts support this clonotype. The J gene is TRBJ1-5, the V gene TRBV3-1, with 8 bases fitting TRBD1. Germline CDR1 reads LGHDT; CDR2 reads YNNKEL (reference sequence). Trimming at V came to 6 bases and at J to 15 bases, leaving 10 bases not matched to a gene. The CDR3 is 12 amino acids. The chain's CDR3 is CASRPGQGVLHF. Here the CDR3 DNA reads TGTGCCAGCAGACCCGGACAGGGCGTTCTGCATTTT.

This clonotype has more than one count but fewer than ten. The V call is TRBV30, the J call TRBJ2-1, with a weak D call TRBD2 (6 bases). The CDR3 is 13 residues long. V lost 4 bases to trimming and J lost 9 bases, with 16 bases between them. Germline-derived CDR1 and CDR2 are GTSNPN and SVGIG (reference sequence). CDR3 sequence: CAWNGGNQPEQFF. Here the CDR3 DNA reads TGTGCCTGGAACGGCGGGAACCAACCTGAGCAGTTCTTC. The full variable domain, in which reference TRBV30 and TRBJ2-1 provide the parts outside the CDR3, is SQTIHQWPATLVQPVGSPLSLECTVEGTSNPNLYWYRQAAGRGLQLLFYSVGIGQISSEVPQNLSASRPQDRQFILSSKKLLLSDSGFYLCAWNGGNQPEQFFGPGTRLTVL.

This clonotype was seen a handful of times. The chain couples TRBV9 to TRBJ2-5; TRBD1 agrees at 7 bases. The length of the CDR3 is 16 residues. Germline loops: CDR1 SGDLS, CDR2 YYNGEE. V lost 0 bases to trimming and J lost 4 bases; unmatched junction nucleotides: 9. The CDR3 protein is CASSVGLTGVRETQYF. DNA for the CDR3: TGTGCCAGCAGCGTAGGCCTAACAGGGGTTCGAGAGACCCAGTACTTC. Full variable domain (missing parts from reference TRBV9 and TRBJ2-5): DSGVTQTPKHLITATGQRVTLRCSPRSGDLSVYWYQQSLDQGLQFLIQYYNGEERAKGNILERFSAQQFPDLHSELNLSSLELGDSALYFCASSVGLTGVRETQYFGPGTRLLVL.

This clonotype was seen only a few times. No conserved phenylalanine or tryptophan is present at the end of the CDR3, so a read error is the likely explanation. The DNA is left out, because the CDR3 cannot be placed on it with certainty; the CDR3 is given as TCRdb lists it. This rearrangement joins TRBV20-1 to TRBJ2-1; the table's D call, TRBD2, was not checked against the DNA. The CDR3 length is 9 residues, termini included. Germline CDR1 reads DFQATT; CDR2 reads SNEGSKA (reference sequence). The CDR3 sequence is CSATGPRTL.

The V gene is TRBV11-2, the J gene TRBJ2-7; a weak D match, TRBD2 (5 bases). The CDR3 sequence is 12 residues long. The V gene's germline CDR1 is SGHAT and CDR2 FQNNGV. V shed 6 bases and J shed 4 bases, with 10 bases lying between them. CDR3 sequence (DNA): TGTGCCAGCAGTGTCGGGGTTTACGAGCAGTACTTC. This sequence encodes CASSVGVYEQYF.

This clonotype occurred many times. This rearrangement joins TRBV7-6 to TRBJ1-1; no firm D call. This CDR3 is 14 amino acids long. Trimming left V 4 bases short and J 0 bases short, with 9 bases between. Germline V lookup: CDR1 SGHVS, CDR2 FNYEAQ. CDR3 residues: CASSSDTMNTEAFF. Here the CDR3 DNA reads TGTGCCAGCAGCTCCGACACCATGAACACTGAAGCTTTCTTT.

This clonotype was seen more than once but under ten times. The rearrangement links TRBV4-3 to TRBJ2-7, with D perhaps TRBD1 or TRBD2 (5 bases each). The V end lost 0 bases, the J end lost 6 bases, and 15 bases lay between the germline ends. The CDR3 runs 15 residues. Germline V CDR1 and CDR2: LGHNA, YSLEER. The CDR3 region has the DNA TGCGCCAGCAGCCAAGAGAGAGGGGAGTGGAGCGAGCAGTACTTC. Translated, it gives CASSQERGEWSEQYF.

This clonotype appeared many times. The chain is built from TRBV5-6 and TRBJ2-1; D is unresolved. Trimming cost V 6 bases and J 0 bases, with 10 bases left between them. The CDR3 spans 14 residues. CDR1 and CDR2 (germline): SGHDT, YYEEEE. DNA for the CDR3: TGTGCCAGCAAGGCCGAAAGCTCCTACAATGAGCAGTTCTTC. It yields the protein CASKAESSYNEQFF.

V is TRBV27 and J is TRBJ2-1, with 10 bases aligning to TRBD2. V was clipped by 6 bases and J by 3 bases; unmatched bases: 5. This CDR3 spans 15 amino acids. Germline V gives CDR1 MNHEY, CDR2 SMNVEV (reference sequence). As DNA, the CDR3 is TGTGCCAGCAGCTGGACTAGCGGCAACTACAATGAGCAGTTCTTC. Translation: CASSWTSGNYNEQFF.

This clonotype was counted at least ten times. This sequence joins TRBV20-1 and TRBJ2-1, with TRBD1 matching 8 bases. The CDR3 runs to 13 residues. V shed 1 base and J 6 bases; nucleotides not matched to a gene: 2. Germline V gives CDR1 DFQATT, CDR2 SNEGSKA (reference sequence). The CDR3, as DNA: TGCAGTGCTAGAGGCCAGGGGGCCAATGAGCAGTTCTTC. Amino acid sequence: CSARGQGANEQFF.

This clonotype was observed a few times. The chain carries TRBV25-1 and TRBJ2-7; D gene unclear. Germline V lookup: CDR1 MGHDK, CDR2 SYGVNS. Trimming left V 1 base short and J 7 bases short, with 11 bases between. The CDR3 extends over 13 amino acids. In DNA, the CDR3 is TGTGCCAGCAGTGAATTTGGCAACCTGGAGCAGTACTTC. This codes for CASSEFGNLEQYF.

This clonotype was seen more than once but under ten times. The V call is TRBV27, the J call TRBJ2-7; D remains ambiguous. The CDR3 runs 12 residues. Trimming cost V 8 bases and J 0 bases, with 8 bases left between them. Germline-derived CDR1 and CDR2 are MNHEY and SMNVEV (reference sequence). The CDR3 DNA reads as TGTGCCAGCTCGATGAGCTCCTACGAGCAGTACTTC. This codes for CASSMSSYEQYF.